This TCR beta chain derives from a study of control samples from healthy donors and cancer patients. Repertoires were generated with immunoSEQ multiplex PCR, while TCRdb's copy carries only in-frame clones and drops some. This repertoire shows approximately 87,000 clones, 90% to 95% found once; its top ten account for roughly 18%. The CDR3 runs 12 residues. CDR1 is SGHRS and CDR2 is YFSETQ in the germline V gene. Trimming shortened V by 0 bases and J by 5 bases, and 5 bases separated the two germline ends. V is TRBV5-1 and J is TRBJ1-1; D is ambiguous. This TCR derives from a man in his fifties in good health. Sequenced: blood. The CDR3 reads CASSLDLTEAFF. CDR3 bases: TGCGCCAGCAGCTTGGATTTAACTGAAGCTTTCTTT.